Shown below are 27 T cell receptor beta chains from a single sample sequenced in a study of lymphopenia after photon versus proton radiotherapy. Repertoires were generated with immunoSEQ multiplex PCR, while TCRdb's copy carries only in-frame clones and drops some. The sample contains about 33,000 clones, 85% to 90% of which appear only once. Sequences were derived from peripheral blood, sampled from a patient treated with photon-based radiotherapy. The receptor set was obtained from a woman aged 45-65 years with pancreatic cancer.

The chain has TRBV19 and TRBJ2-7; 9 nucleotides align to TRBD2. The CDR3 is 16 amino acids. From germline, CDR1 is LNHDA and CDR2 SQIVND (reference sequence). J lost 2 bases, V lost 7 bases, and 12 bases had no gene match. The CDR3 region has the DNA TGTGCCAGTACCAACCTCGGGTCTAGCGGGGCCTACGAGCAGTACTTC. Translated: CASTNLGSSGAYEQYF.

V is TRBV5-4 and J is TRBJ1-2; 7 nucleotides line up with TRBD1. V gave up 4 bases and J gave up 0 bases; unmatched junction bases: 6. CDR1 is SGHNT, CDR2 YYREEE, per germline (reference sequence). This CDR3 is 15 amino acids long. The CDR3 coding sequence is TGTGCCAGCAGCAGGGGACAGCCCGCTAACTATGGCTACACCTTC. This sequence encodes CASSRGQPANYGYTF.

This sequence joins TRBV5-8 and TRBJ1-5, with a possible D match to TRBD1 (5 bases). The V end was cut by 2 bases, the J end by 3 bases, with 9 bases between. The germline gives CDR1 SGHTS, CDR2 YDEGEE. CDR3 length: 14 residues. For the CDR3, the DNA is TGTGCCAGCAGCTTTCAGGGATACAATCAGCCCCAGCATTTT. Protein product: CASSFQGYNQPQHF. The whole variable domain, filled in from reference TRBV5-8 and TRBJ1-5, reads EAGVTQSPTHLIKTRGQQATLRCSPISGHTSVYWYQQALGLGLQFLLWYDEGEERNRGNFPPRFSGRQFPNYSSELNVNALELEDSALYLCASSFQGYNQPQHFGDGTRLSIL.

The gene calls are TRBV5-4 and TRBJ2-7; possibly TRBD1 or TRBD2 for D (5 bases each). The germline gives CDR1 SGHNT, CDR2 YYREEE (reference sequence). CDR3 length: 14 residues. V shed 4 bases and J shed 2 bases, with 13 bases lying between them. The CDR3 region has the DNA TGTGCCAGCAGCGGGGGAGTGGGGACCTACGAGCAGTACTTC. Its translation: CASSGGVGTYEQYF.

This chain links TRBV29-1 with TRBJ1-5; unclear D gene. The CDR3 covers 13 residues. Trimming stripped 0 bases from V and 6 bases from J, with 9 bases between. Germline V gene data show CDR1 as SQVTM and CDR2 as ANQGSEA. CDR3 nucleotide sequence: TGCAGCGTTGAAGAGAGGGTAGGTCAGCCCCAGCATTTT. Protein: CSVEERVGQPQHF. The variable domain in full, with the rest retrieved from reference TRBV29-1 and TRBJ1-5, is SAVISQKPSRDICQRGTSLTIQCQVDSQVTMMFWYRQQPGQSLTLIATANQGSEATYESGFVIDKFPISRPNLTFSTLTVSNMSPEDSSIYLCSVEERVGQPQHFGDGTRLSIL.

The chain links TRBV7-8 to TRBJ2-1; D is perhaps TRBD2 (5 bases). Germline CDR1 reads SGHVS; CDR2 reads FQNEAQ. The CDR3 has 13 amino acids. Trimming removed 2 bases at V and 8 bases at J, with 10 bases between. The CDR3 DNA reads as TGTGCCAGCAGCTTACAAGCGGCCTATGAGCAGTTCTTC. It specifies CASSLQAAYEQFF.

The V call is TRBV15, the J call TRBJ1-5; perhaps TRBD1 as D (5 bases). Germline CDR1 is LNHNV and CDR2 is YYDKDF (reference sequence). Between the trimmed V and J ends, which lost 0 bases and 7 bases, there was a span of 13 bases. There are 15 residues in the CDR3. This CDR3 reads CATSRDRGAGQPQHF. CDR3 nucleotide sequence: TGTGCCACCAGCAGAGATCGAGGGGCTGGGCAGCCCCAGCATTTT.

The V and J genes are TRBV7-9 and TRBJ1-5; 9 bases fit TRBD1. Per germline, CDR1 SEHNR and CDR2 FQNEAQ (reference sequence). The CDR3 extends over 16 amino acids. V was pared by 5 bases and J by 2 bases, with 7 bases of the junction left unmatched. DNA of the CDR3: TGTGCCAGCAGCCCACAAGACAGGGGGGGCAATCAGCCCCAGCATTTT. This encodes CASSPQDRGGNQPQHF.

DNA for the CDR3: TGTGCCAGCAGTAAAGGGGGTTCTCTAAACTATGGCTACACCTTC. Protein product: CASSKGGSLNYGYTF. V and J are TRBV28 and TRBJ1-2; D may be TRBD1 (6 bases). Germline V CDR1 and CDR2: MDHEN, SYDVKM. The V and J ends lost 5 bases and 2 bases respectively, with 15 bases between them. The CDR3 spans 15 residues.

The rearrangement uses TRBV7-9 and TRBJ2-3; possibly TRBD2 for D (5 bases). Germline-derived CDR1 and CDR2 are SEHNR and FQNEAQ (reference sequence). There are 14 residues in the CDR3. V was clipped by 2 bases and J by 1 base, with 7 bases between them. As DNA, the CDR3 is TGTGCCAGCAGCTTACACGGGGGCACAGATACGCAGTATTTT. Translated: CASSLHGGTDTQYF.

The gene calls are TRBV5-1 and TRBJ1-3; tentatively, D is TRBD1 (5 bases). V was shortened by 0 bases and J by 3 bases, with 7 bases between the two germline ends. Germline V CDR1 and CDR2: SGHRS, YFSETQ. This CDR3 is 14 amino acids long. This CDR3 reads CASSLAGVGNTIYF. CDR3 coding DNA: TGCGCCAGCAGCTTGGCGGGGGTTGGAAACACCATATATTTT.

The gene calls are TRBV18 and TRBJ2-7, with 8 bases that match TRBD2. After removal of 1 base from V and 6 bases from J, the junction contained 11 bases not matched to a gene. CDR1 and CDR2 (germline): KGHSH, LQKENI. The CDR3 loop spans 16 amino acids. The CDR3 reads CASSPQRAAGASEQYF. The CDR3 nucleotides are TGTGCCAGCTCACCACAGCGAGCAGCGGGAGCTTCCGAGCAGTACTTC.

The count of this clone is one. The chain recombines TRBV11-3 with TRBJ2-1; TRBD1 aligns across 9 bases. Trimming at V came to 5 bases and at J to 0 bases, leaving 8 bases not matched to a gene. CDR1 is SGHNT, CDR2 YENEEA, per germline. The CDR3 extends over 17 amino acids. CDR3 nucleotides: TGTGCCAGCAGCACTAGGGGGACAGGGAGCTCCTACAATGAGCAGTTCTTC. Encoded protein: CASSTRGTGSSYNEQFF.

The rearrangement links TRBV6-6 to TRBJ2-7; 7 bases line up with TRBD2. J lost 0 bases, V lost 10 bases, and 9 bases had no gene match. Germline CDR1 reads MNHNY; CDR2 reads SVGAGI (reference sequence). The CDR3 runs to 14 residues. Written as DNA, the CDR3 is TGTGCCACCATGTGGCGGGAGAGCTCCTACGAGCAGTACTTC. It yields the protein CATMWRESSYEQYF.

V usage is TRBV6-5 and J usage is TRBJ1-1; tentative D call: TRBD1 (5 bases). V gave up 6 bases and J gave up 5 bases, with 16 bases separating them. Germline V gene lookup returns CDR1 MNHEY and CDR2 SVGAGI. The CDR3 is 14 amino acids. CDR3 DNA: TGTGCCAGCAGCCCGGGGCAGGGAGGTACTGAAGCTTTCTTT. This sequence encodes CASSPGQGGTEAFF.

The chain is built from TRBV5-1 and TRBJ2-7; D might be TRBD2 (6 bases). The V end was cut by 2 bases, the J end by 4 bases, with 10 bases between. This CDR3 is built from 13 residues. Germline assignment: CDR1 SGHRS and CDR2 YFSETQ. The CDR3 sequence: CASSLPGLYEQYF. DNA of the CDR3: TGCGCCAGCAGCTTACCGGGACTGTACGAGCAGTACTTC.

V is TRBV18 and J is TRBJ2-2; 8 bases are shared with TRBD2. Germline V lookup: CDR1 KGHSH, CDR2 LQKENI. After removal of 6 bases from V and 2 bases from J, the junction contained 8 bases not matched to a gene. This CDR3 spans 16 amino acids. The CDR3 nucleotides read TGTGCCAGCTCCCTAACTAGCGGAGCCAACACCGGGGAGCTGTTTTTT. As protein: CASSLTSGANTGELFF.

This clone was seen once. The chain links TRBV7-9 to TRBJ2-3; TRBD1 or TRBD2 may be the D gene (5 bases each). CDR3 size: 16 residues. Germline CDR1 SEHNR, CDR2 FQNEAQ (reference sequence). Trimming stripped 1 base from V and 1 base from J, with 12 bases between. DNA of the CDR3: TGTGCCAGCAGCTTAGGAGGTACGGGGCGCACAGATACGCAGTATTTT. Translated, it gives CASSLGGTGRTDTQYF.

J is TRBJ2-7 and V is TRBV6-5; no clear D gene. The CDR3 has 12 amino acids. The V end lost 6 bases, the J end lost 3 bases, and 9 bases lay between the germline ends. Germline CDR1 reads MNHEY; CDR2 reads SVGAGI. The CDR3 region has the DNA TGTGCCAGCAGAACCACCGGCTACGAGCAGTACTTC. It yields the protein CASRTTGYEQYF.

The chain recombines TRBV28 with TRBJ2-5; 7 nucleotides match TRBD2. CDR3 length: 17 amino acids. CDR1 is MDHEN, CDR2 SYDVKM, per germline. J lost 4 bases, V lost 2 bases, and 13 bases had no gene match. CDR3 amino acids: CASSLLQRGVLGETQYF. The DNA for the CDR3 is TGTGCCAGCAGTTTACTTCAGCGGGGTGTGCTAGGAGAGACCCAGTACTTC.

The gene calls are TRBV7-2 and TRBJ1-1; 8 bases agree with TRBD1. Trimming at V came to 5 bases and at J to 1 base, leaving 6 bases not matched to a gene. The germline gives CDR1 SGHTA, CDR2 FQGNSA. The CDR3 runs to 15 residues. Here the CDR3 DNA reads TGTGCCAGCAGCACCCGGACAGGGAAGAACACTGAAGCTTTCTTT. Translating it yields CASSTRTGKNTEAFF.

This chain connects TRBV27 to TRBJ2-3; 7 nucleotides line up with TRBD2. This CDR3 region has 17 residues. Per germline, CDR1 MNHEY and CDR2 SMNVEV (reference sequence). The V and J ends lost 4 bases and 4 bases, in that order; junction bases with no gene match: 14. The CDR3 loop is CASSSTPWDYSADTQYF. The DNA of the CDR3 is TGTGCCAGCAGTTCGACGCCTTGGGACTATTCGGCAGATACGCAGTATTTT.

The chain uses TRBV11-2 and TRBJ2-7; 7 nucleotides align to TRBD1. The junction had 5 bases not matched to a gene; V was cut back by 6 bases and J by 0 bases. The CDR3 runs 14 residues. Germline V lookup: CDR1 SGHAT, CDR2 FQNNGV. The CDR3 reads CASSLTGNSYEQYF. CDR3 coding DNA: TGTGCCAGCAGTCTGACAGGGAACTCCTACGAGCAGTACTTC. Full variable domain (remainder filled in from reference TRBV11-2 and TRBJ2-7): EAGVAQSPRYKIIEKRQSVAFWCNPISGHATLYWYQQILGQGPKLLIQFQNNGVVDDSQLPKDRFSAERLKGVDSTLKIQPAKLEDSAVYLCASSLTGNSYEQYFGPGTRLTVT.

This clone was seen once. The chain joins TRBV9 to TRBJ2-2; maybe TRBD2 (6 bases). The germline V gene encodes CDR1 SGDLS and CDR2 YYNGEE. The CDR3 sequence is 15 residues long. Trimming stripped 9 bases from V and 0 bases from J, with 15 bases between. The CDR3 bases are TGTGCCACCTCGAGGGGCGGGACGAACACCGGGGAGCTGTTTTTT. Translation: CATSRGGTNTGELFF.

The chain employs TRBV6-1 and TRBJ2-1; 7 positions agree with TRBD2. In germline, CDR1 is MNHNS, CDR2 SASEGT. The CDR3 loop spans 13 amino acids. V lost 11 bases to trimming and J lost 4 bases; unmatched junction nucleotides: 8. Here the CDR3 reads CAVNGRLYNEQFF. In DNA, the CDR3 is TGTGCCGTGAACGGGAGGCTATACAATGAGCAGTTCTTC.

The chain joins TRBV29-1 to TRBJ2-1; D unclear. The CDR3 length is 16 residues. Trimming cost V 1 base and J 0 bases, with 13 bases left between them. Germline V gene lookup returns CDR1 SQVTM and CDR2 ANQGSEA. This CDR3 is CSVEALGPSSYNEQFF. The DNA for the CDR3 is TGCAGCGTTGAAGCTTTAGGGCCCAGCTCCTACAATGAGCAGTTCTTC.

The chain uses TRBV9 and TRBJ2-7, with 7 bases matching TRBD1. Per the germline V gene, CDR1 is SGDLS and CDR2 is YYNGEE. CDR3 length: 15 residues. J lost 3 bases, V lost 4 bases, and 10 bases had no gene match. CDR3 in amino acids: CASSLDRASLYEQYF. For the CDR3, the DNA is TGTGCCAGCAGCCTCGACAGGGCCTCACTCTACGAGCAGTACTTC.